This T cell receptor beta chain appears in the sequencing data of a study of Ad26.COV2.S vaccination and SARS-CoV-2 variants. Overall study findings and caveats: Whether participants received vaccine or placebo, their non-spike TCR breadth was similar. Marked by substantial breadth, spike-specific CD8+ and CD4+ T cell responses were reportedly seen after vaccination.

The method was immunoSEQ multiplex PCR; TCRdb's version includes in-frame clones alone and lacks a portion of them. The sample lists roughly 140,000 clones; roughly 85% were seen once. Worth noting for this clone: No antigen is known for it.

Trimming stripped 1 base from V and 10 bases from J, with 12 bases between. This CDR3 comprises 13 residues. Per germline, CDR1 SGHTA and CDR2 FQGNSA. The sequences come from peripheral blood, collected after recovery from COVID-19. The sequence derives from a human donor who had recovered from COVID-19. The chain combines TRBV7-2 with TRBJ2-3; the D gene is possibly TRBD2 (7 bases). This chain's CDR3 is CASSLGGGLAQYF. In DNA, the CDR3 is TGTGCCAGCAGCTTAGGGGGGGGGCTCGCGCAGTATTTT.